Presented here are 2 T cell receptor beta chains from one specimen sequenced in a study of cytomegalovirus exposure and HLA in healthy donors. The PCR ran on 60 Vbeta and 13 Jbeta primers. The method was immunoSEQ multiplex PCR; TCRdb's version includes in-frame clones alone and lacks a portion of them. This sample has fewer than 110,000 clones, with roughly 70% found just once. The sample consisted of PBMCs. Receptor source: a middle-aged woman in good health and CMV-seropositive.

V gene TRBV5-1 combines with J gene TRBJ2-7; a weak D match, TRBD2 (6 bases). Germline values: CDR1 SGHRS, CDR2 YFSETQ. This CDR3 is 15 amino acids long. Deletions cut 1 base from V and 3 bases from J, with 14 bases between. Here the CDR3 DNA reads TGCGCCAGCAGCTTGCTGGGGTTCGGGGGCTACGAGCAGTACTTC. The encoded protein is CASSLLGFGGYEQYF.

The chain is built from TRBV6-6 and TRBJ2-3; 7 bases are a match to TRBD1. Germline loops: CDR1 MNHNY, CDR2 SVGAGI (reference sequence). The length of the CDR3 is 15 residues. The trim removed 0 bases at V and 2 bases at J, leaving 2 bases unmatched. The CDR3 DNA is TGTGCCAGCAGTTACTCAGGGACAGTCACAGATACGCAGTATTTT. This encodes CASSYSGTVTDTQYF.